This record covers a single T cell receptor beta chain. As defined, naive CD8 cells were CD45RO-negative and positively selected for CCR7, with terminally differentiated effector memory CD45RA+ cells excluded. These data come from a study of shared clonotypes between healthy human individuals. Trimming removed 7 bases from V and 6 bases from J; junction bases left unmatched: 15. CDR3 size: 16 residues. Germline V gene lookup returns CDR1 MDHEN and CDR2 SYDVKM. Profiled with immunoSEQ multiplex PCR; TCRdb holds only in-frame clones, not every one. The profile shows approximately 810,000 clones, approximately 92% of them singletons.

The V gene is TRBV28, the J gene TRBJ1-5, with 7 bases that match TRBD1. Sequences were obtained from naive CD8+ T cells sorted from blood. The receptor comes from a man between 25 and 39 years old in good health. The CDR3 sequence: CASTKRSDRVSQPQHF. For the CDR3, the DNA is TGTGCCAGCACCAAAAGATCAGACAGGGTGAGTCAGCCCCAGCATTTT.